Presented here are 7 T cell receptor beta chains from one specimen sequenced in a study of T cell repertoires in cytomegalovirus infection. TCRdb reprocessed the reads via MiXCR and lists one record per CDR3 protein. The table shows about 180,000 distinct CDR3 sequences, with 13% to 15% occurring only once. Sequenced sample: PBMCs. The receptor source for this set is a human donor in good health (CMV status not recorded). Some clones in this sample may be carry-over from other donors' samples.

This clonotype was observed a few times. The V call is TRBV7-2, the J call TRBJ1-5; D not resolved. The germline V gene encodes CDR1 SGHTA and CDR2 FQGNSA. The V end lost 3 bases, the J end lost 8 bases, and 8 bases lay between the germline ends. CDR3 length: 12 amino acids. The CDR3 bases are TGTGCCAGCAGCTTCATCGGGGAGCCCCAGCATTTT. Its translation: CASSFIGEPQHF.

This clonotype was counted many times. CDR3 loop: CASSPHEGVEYGTDTQYF. The CDR3 DNA reads TGTGCCAGCAGCCCCCATGAGGGGGTCGAGTACGGCACAGATACGCAGTATTTT. V gene TRBV7-8 combines with J gene TRBJ2-3; the D gene is possibly TRBD1 (6 bases). Germline-derived CDR1 and CDR2 are SGHVS and FQNEAQ. Trimming removed 5 bases at V and 1 base at J, with 22 bases between. This CDR3 is 18 amino acids long.

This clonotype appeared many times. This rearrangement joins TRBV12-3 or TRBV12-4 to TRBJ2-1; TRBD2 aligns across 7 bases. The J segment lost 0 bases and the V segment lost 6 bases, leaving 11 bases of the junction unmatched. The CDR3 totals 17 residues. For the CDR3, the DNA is TGTGCCAGCAGGTCCTCTCCTAGCGGCCTCTCCTACAATGAGCAGTTCTTC. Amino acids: CASRSSPSGLSYNEQFF.

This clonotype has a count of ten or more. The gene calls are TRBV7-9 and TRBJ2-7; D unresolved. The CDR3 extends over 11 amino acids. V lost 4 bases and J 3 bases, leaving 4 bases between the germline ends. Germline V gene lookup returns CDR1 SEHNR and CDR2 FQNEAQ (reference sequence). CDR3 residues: CASSSFYEQYF. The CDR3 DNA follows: TGTGCCAGCAGCTCTTTCTACGAGCAGTACTTC.

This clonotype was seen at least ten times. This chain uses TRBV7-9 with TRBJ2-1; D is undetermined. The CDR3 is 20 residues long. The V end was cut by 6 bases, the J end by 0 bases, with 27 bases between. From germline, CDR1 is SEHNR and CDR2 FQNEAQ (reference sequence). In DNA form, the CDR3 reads TGTGCCAGCAGTCGCCGCGGTGATGGGCGGCAGACAAGCTCCTACAATGAGCAGTTCTTC. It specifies CASSRRGDGRQTSSYNEQFF.

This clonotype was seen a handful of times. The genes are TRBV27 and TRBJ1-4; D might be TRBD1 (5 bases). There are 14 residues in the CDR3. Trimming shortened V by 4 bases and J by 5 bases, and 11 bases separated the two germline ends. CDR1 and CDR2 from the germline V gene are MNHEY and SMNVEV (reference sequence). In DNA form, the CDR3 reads TGTGCCAGCAGTTACGGGACCCTAAATGAAAAACTGTTTTTT. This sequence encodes CASSYGTLNEKLFF.

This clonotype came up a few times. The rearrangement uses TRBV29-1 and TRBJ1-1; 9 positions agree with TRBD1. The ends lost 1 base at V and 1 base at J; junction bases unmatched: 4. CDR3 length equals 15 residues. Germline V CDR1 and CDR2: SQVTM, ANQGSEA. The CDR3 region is CSVEGTGVSNTEAFF. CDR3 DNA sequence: TGCAGCGTTGAAGGGACAGGGGTGTCGAACACTGAAGCTTTCTTT.